This record looks at one T cell receptor beta chain sequence and its context. Its antigen is currently unknown. The data were taken from a study of OX40 agonist ivuxolimab in advanced cancers. The overall study: With ivuxolimab, an agonistic anti-OX40 (CD134) antibody, patients were treated. Dose-escalation subjects each had hepatocellular carcinoma, melanoma, renal cell or head and neck cancer.

Germline V gene sequence: CDR1 SGHRS, CDR2 YFSETQ. The germline V and J ends were trimmed by 0 bases and 2 bases, with 10 bases remaining between them. This CDR3 is built from 15 residues. Measured with immunoSEQ multiplex PCR; TCRdb has only the in-frame clones, and not every one. The table has about 73,000 clones, approximately 92% seen once. Whole-study results and caveats: On average, CD8+ T cells had more expanded clones than CD4+.

The TCR sequence derives from an adult with an advanced solid tumor such as melanoma, head and neck, liver or kidney cancer. The source was CD4+ or CD8+ T cells sorted from blood, collected in a trial of the OX40 agonist ivuxolimab. J is TRBJ2-3 and V is TRBV5-1; D is possibly TRBD1 (6 bases). The CDR3 bases are TGCGCCAGCAGCTTGGACTCAGGGGACACAGATACGCAGTATTTT. Translated: CASSLDSGDTDTQYF. The full variable domain, its missing parts supplied by reference TRBV5-1 and TRBJ2-3, is KAGVTQTPRYLIKTRGQQVTLSCSPISGHRSVSWYQQTPGQGLQFLFEYFSETQRNKGNFPGRFSGRQFSNSRSEMNVSTLELGDSALYLCASSLDSGDTDTQYFGPGTRLTVL.